This TCR beta chain was sequenced during a study of CD8 T cells in ankylosing spondylitis. In germline, CDR1 is SGHAT, CDR2 FQNNGV. V was cut by 5 bases and J by 4 bases, with 9 bases left in between. The CDR3 runs 14 residues. On this clonotype itself: Its specificity is unknown.

For TCR beta, libraries came from quantitative 5'-RACE with molecular barcodes. TCRdb recomputed calls from the 5' RACE reads with MiXCR, one row per CDR3 protein. The sample has about 69,000 distinct CDR3 sequences, about 5% seen once. Notes on the study in general: There was a TCR beta motif, made of eight highly homologous variants, that appeared characteristic of ankylosing spondylitis blood.

Sequenced material: blood, either unsorted or a sorted T cell fraction (not recorded which). The chain carries TRBV11-2 and TRBJ1-6; tentative D call: TRBD1 (6 bases). This clonotype originated in a male donor with ankylosing spondylitis or in good health (not recorded which). CDR3 sequence (DNA): TGTGCCAGCAGCAGGGGACAATATAATTCACCCCTCCACTTT. Translating it yields CASSRGQYNSPLHF. Full variable domain (missing parts from reference TRBV11-2 and TRBJ1-6): EAGVAQSPRYKIIEKRQSVAFWCNPISGHATLYWYQQILGQGPKLLIQFQNNGVVDDSQLPKDRFSAERLKGVDSTLKIQPAKLEDSAVYLCASSRGQYNSPLHFGNGTRLTVT.